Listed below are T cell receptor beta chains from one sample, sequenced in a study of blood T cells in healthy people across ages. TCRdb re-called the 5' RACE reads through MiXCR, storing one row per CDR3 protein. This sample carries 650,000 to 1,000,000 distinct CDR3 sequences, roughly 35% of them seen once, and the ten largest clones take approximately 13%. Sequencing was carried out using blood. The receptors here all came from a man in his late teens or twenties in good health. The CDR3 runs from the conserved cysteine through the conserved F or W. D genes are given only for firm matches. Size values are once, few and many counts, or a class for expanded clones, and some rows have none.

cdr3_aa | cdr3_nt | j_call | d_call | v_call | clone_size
CASSLEGTGNSPLHF | TGTGCCAGCAGTTTAGAAGGGACTGGAAATTCACCCCTCCACTTT | TRBJ1-6 | NA | TRBV12-3/TRBV12-4 | many
CSASRGALGTDTQYF | TGCAGTGCTAGCAGAGGGGCCCTAGGGACAGATACGCAGTATTTT | TRBJ2-3 | NA | TRBV20-1 | NA
CASSVGQTDTQYF | TGTGCCAGCAGTGTCGGACAGACAGATACGCAGTATTTT | TRBJ2-3 | NA | TRBV12-3/TRBV12-4 | NA
CASSLDLGHNEQFF | TGTGCCAGCAGCTTAGACCTGGGACACAATGAGCAGTTCTTC | TRBJ2-1 | NA | TRBV7-3 | many
CSARDSGLAGVGDTQYF | TGCAGTGCTAGGGACTCCGGACTAGCGGGGGTGGGCGATACGCAGTATTTT | TRBJ2-3 | TRBD2 | TRBV20-1 | NA
CAWSVGIYEQYF | TGTGCCTGGAGTGTAGGGATTTACGAGCAGTACTTC | TRBJ2-7 | NA | TRBV30 | NA
CASSEVLGGTDTQYF | TGTGCCAGCAGTGAGGTTCTCGGGGGTACAGATACGCAGTATTTT | TRBJ2-3 | NA | TRBV6-4 | few
CASSVTGSMNTEAFF | TGTGCCAGCAGTGTGACAGGGAGCATGAACACTGAAGCTTTCTTT | TRBJ1-1 | TRBD1 | TRBV27 | NA
CASSYTGVANEKLFF | TGTGCCAGCAGTTACACGGGGGTGGCTAATGAAAAACTGTTTTTT | TRBJ1-4 | NA | TRBV6-6 | NA
CASSSRQYSYDEQFF | TGTGCCAGCAGCTCGAGACAGTATTCCTACGATGAGCAGTTCTTC | TRBJ2-1 | NA | TRBV7-2 | NA
CASSEGRKANYGYTF | TGTGCCAGCAGTGAAGGACGGAAGGCTAACTATGGCTACACCTTC | TRBJ1-2 | NA | TRBV6-1 | few
CASTEPQGAHGNEQFF | TGTGCCAGCACCGAACCCCAGGGGGCGCATGGCAATGAGCAGTTCTTC | TRBJ2-1 | TRBD1 | TRBV28 | NA
CASSGLTESTDTQYF | TGCGCCAGCAGCGGACTGACAGAAAGCACAGATACGCAGTATTTT | TRBJ2-3 | NA | TRBV5-1 | few
CASSPPRGTNEKLFF | TGTGCCAGCAGCCCGCCACGGGGGACAAATGAAAAACTGTTTTTT | TRBJ1-4 | NA | TRBV28 | NA
CSARGRYGYTF | TGCAGTGCTAGAGGTCGCTATGGCTACACCTTC | TRBJ1-2 | NA | TRBV20-1 | few